The 26 T cell receptor beta chains given below trace back to one sample, sequenced in a study of identifying expanded T cells in peripheral blood. The protocol was immunoSEQ multiplex PCR, while the TCRdb copy is restricted to in-frame clones and leaves out a portion. The data hold roughly 100,000 clones, with around 88% observed a single time. Input material: blood. Receptors originate from a person between 18 and 75 years old in good health.

This chain joins TRBV15 and TRBJ2-5; unclear D gene. Trimming removed 0 bases from V and 4 bases from J, with 3 bases in between. The germline V gene encodes CDR1 LNHNV and CDR2 YYDKDF (reference sequence). The CDR3 is made up of 12 amino acids. This CDR3 reads CATSRDRETQYF. DNA of the CDR3: TGTGCCACCAGCAGAGATCGAGAGACCCAGTACTTC.

The chain joins TRBV27 to TRBJ1-1; D gene unclear. Trimming pared 6 bases from V and 6 bases from J, leaving 11 bases between. Germline CDR1 and CDR2: MNHEY and SMNVEV (reference sequence). CDR3 length: 12 amino acids. The DNA of the CDR3 is TGTGCCAGCAGGAACAATGACGCTGAAGCTTTCTTT. Translation: CASRNNDAEAFF.

V gene TRBV20-1 combines with J gene TRBJ1-2; D unresolved. This CDR3 has 11 amino acids. V was trimmed by 5 bases and J by 5 bases, leaving 9 bases between them. The germline gives CDR1 DFQATT, CDR2 SNEGSKA (reference sequence). The CDR3 DNA sequence: TGCAGTGCTCATAGAGGATATGGCTACACCTTC. Encoded protein: CSAHRGYGYTF.

The V and J genes are TRBV6-6 and TRBJ1-1; D is perhaps TRBD1 (5 bases). V shed 4 bases and J shed 3 bases, with 15 bases lying between them. The germline gives CDR1 MNHNY, CDR2 SVGAGI (reference sequence). The CDR3 contains 15 residues. The CDR3 sequence: CASSSSGGADTEAFF. The DNA for the CDR3 is TGTGCCAGCAGTTCATCTGGGGGTGCGGACACTGAAGCTTTCTTT.

CDR3 sequence (DNA): TGTGCCAGCAGTTACTCGAGAGGGAATAATTCACCCCTCCACTTT. It specifies CASSYSRGNNSPLHF. J is TRBJ1-6 and V is TRBV6-5; D uncertain. The CDR3 has 15 residues. V was pared by 0 bases and J by 5 bases, with 8 bases between. Per the germline V gene, CDR1 is MNHEY and CDR2 is SVGAGI.

The chain is built from TRBV6-6 and TRBJ2-4; unclear D gene. CDR1 MNHNY and CDR2 SVGAGI come from the germline V gene (reference sequence). The CDR3 is made up of 13 amino acids. V gave up 4 bases and J gave up 0 bases, with 4 bases separating them. The chain's CDR3 is CASSFIAKNIQYF. As DNA, the CDR3 is TGTGCCAGCAGTTTCATAGCCAAAAACATTCAGTACTTC.

This chain links TRBV25-1 with TRBJ1-1, with a weak D call TRBD1 (6 bases). CDR1 MGHDK and CDR2 SYGVNS come from the germline V gene. CDR3 length equals 13 residues. The germline V and J ends were trimmed by 5 bases and 2 bases, with 9 bases remaining between them. CDR3 bases: TGTGCCAGCAGTTTACAGGGAAACACTGAAGCTTTCTTT. Translating it yields CASSLQGNTEAFF. Full variable domain (remainder filled in from reference TRBV25-1 and TRBJ1-1): EADIYQTPRYLVIGTGKKITLECSQTMGHDKMYWYQQDPGMELHLIHYSYGVNSTEKGDLSSESTVSRIRTEHFPLTLESARPSHTSQYLCASSLQGNTEAFFGQGTRLTVV.

The gene calls are TRBV25-1 and TRBJ1-4, with D possibly being TRBD1 (5 bases). Germline V gene sequence: CDR1 MGHDK, CDR2 SYGVNS. The CDR3 consists of 18 residues. The V end was cut by 6 bases, the J end by 2 bases, with 22 bases between. In DNA, the CDR3 is TGTGCCAGCAGCCCATGGGGAGGGGAGGTCGGGACTAATGAAAAACTGTTTTTT. The encoded protein is CASSPWGGEVGTNEKLFF.

This chain connects TRBV19 to TRBJ2-5; the match to TRBD1 covers 7 bases. The germline CDR1 and CDR2 sequences are LNHDA and SQIVND (reference sequence). The ends lost 6 bases at V and 4 bases at J; junction bases unmatched: 8. The CDR3 spans 14 residues. CDR3 DNA: TGTGCCAGTAGCTCGGGACAGAGGCGAGAGACCCAGTACTTC. The encoded protein is CASSSGQRRETQYF.

The chain couples TRBV7-2 to TRBJ2-2; TRBD2 might be the D (8 bases). The CDR3 is 19 amino acids. V was shortened by 5 bases and J by 2 bases, with 24 bases between the two germline ends. Germline CDR1 SGHTA, CDR2 FQGNSA. The CDR3 sequence is CASSPRGAQGVLNTGELFF. The CDR3 DNA sequence: TGTGCCAGCAGCCCGCGGGGGGCCCAGGGGGTCCTTAACACCGGGGAGCTGTTTTTT.

The chain recombines TRBV28 with TRBJ1-4; no firm D call. The V end lost 2 bases, the J end lost 13 bases, and 17 bases lay between the germline ends. CDR3 length equals 14 residues. CDR1 is MDHEN and CDR2 is SYDVKM in the germline V gene. CDR3 sequence: CASSLGTEFKRLFF. Here the CDR3 DNA reads TGTGCCAGCAGTTTAGGAACGGAATTCAAACGACTGTTTTTT.

V is TRBV27 and J is TRBJ2-1; TRBD2 might be the D (7 bases). The CDR3 is 16 residues long. Germline V gene lookup returns CDR1 MNHEY and CDR2 SMNVEV (reference sequence). Trimming stripped 2 bases from V and 7 bases from J, with 18 bases between. The CDR3 nucleotides read TGTGCCAGCAGTTTAGAGGGCGGGGGCTTGAGGAATGAGCAGTTCTTC. Amino acids: CASSLEGGGLRNEQFF.

The CDR3 spells CASSIDRSGANVLTF. The CDR3 bases are TGTGCCAGTAGTATAGATCGGAGTGGGGCCAACGTCCTGACTTTC. The chain couples TRBV19 to TRBJ2-6; D not certain. The V gene lost 0 bases and the J gene lost 3 bases, with 6 bases spanning the gap. In germline, CDR1 is LNHDA, CDR2 SQIVND (reference sequence). CDR3 length equals 15 residues.

The chain links TRBV5-1 to TRBJ2-7; 7 bases map to TRBD2. Per germline, CDR1 SGHRS and CDR2 YFSETQ. The J segment lost 3 bases and the V segment lost 5 bases, leaving 8 bases of the junction unmatched. CDR3 length: 14 residues. CDR3 DNA sequence: TGCGCCAGCAGGTCCTCTAGCGGAGACTACGAGCAGTACTTC. Translated, it gives CASRSSSGDYEQYF.

The chain combines TRBV5-1 with TRBJ2-3; D unclear. The CDR3 consists of 14 residues. V was trimmed by 0 bases and J by 2 bases, leaving 7 bases between them. Germline CDR1 SGHRS, CDR2 YFSETQ. The CDR3 DNA reads TGCGCCAGCAGCTTGGGCAGCCTCACAGATACGCAGTATTTT. Amino acids: CASSLGSLTDTQYF.

The chain recombines TRBV2 with TRBJ1-2, with TRBD1 identical over 9 bases. V was pared by 10 bases and J by 4 bases, with 22 bases of the junction left unmatched. The CDR3 consists of 18 residues. Germline loops: CDR1 SNHLY, CDR2 FYNNEI. The CDR3 nucleotides are TGTGCCATACCGGGGTTCGGGGACAGGGAAGTTCCGAGCTATGGCTACACCTTC. Protein sequence: CAIPGFGDREVPSYGYTF. Full variable domain (outside the CDR3, taken from reference TRBV2 and TRBJ1-2): EPEVTQTPSHQVTQMGQEVILRCVPISNHLYFYWYRQILGQKVEFLVSFYNNEISEKSEIFDDQFSVERPDGSNFTLKIRSTKLEDSAMYFCAIPGFGDREVPSYGYTFGSGTRLTVV.

V usage is TRBV28 and J usage is TRBJ2-1, with D possibly TRBD2 on 7 matching bases. V lost 4 bases and J lost 1, with 14 bases in between. CDR3 length equals 16 residues. From germline, CDR1 is MDHEN and CDR2 SYDVKM. The CDR3, as DNA: TGTGCCAGCAGTTCTCCCGCGGGGGCTTCCTACAATGAGCAGTTCTTC. Its translation: CASSSPAGASYNEQFF.

This chain joins TRBV7-9 and TRBJ2-5, with TRBD1 matching 9 bases. The DNA end lines up better with TRBJ2-7; the J call may be wrong. The CDR3 runs 13 residues. CDR1 is SEHNR and CDR2 is FQNEAQ in the germline V gene (reference sequence). CDR3 nucleotides: TGTGCCAGCAGGGGGACAGGGTTTTACGAGCAGTACTTC. Translating gives CASRGTGFYEQYF.

The chain employs TRBV6-5 and TRBJ2-1; 7 bases are shared with TRBD1. From germline, CDR1 is MNHEY and CDR2 SVGAGI. V was pared by 8 bases and J by 3 bases, with 4 bases of the junction left unmatched. There are 13 residues in the CDR3. The DNA of the CDR3 is TGTGCCAGCCAACGGGACAGCTACAATGAGCAGTTCTTC. This codes for CASQRDSYNEQFF.

The chain couples TRBV4-3 to TRBJ2-7; TRBD1 might be the D (5 bases). This CDR3 has 16 amino acids. Germline V gives CDR1 LGHNA, CDR2 YSLEER. Trimming pared 0 bases from V and 2 bases from J, leaving 14 bases between. CDR3 in DNA: TGCGCCAGCAGCCAAGATGTCAGGCAGGGCCCCTACGAGCAGTACTTC. Translation: CASSQDVRQGPYEQYF.

The chain employs TRBV7-2 and TRBJ1-3; D unresolved. The CDR3 is 15 residues long. Trimming shortened V by 5 bases and J by 0 bases, and 11 bases separated the two germline ends. Germline CDR1 is SGHTA and CDR2 is FQGNSA. This CDR3 is CASSTNGVSGNTIYF. The DNA of the CDR3 is TGTGCCAGCAGCACAAACGGCGTCTCTGGAAACACCATATATTTT.

Only a few counts were recorded for this clone. The chain is built from TRBV10-1 and TRBJ1-6; D is undetermined. The CDR3 runs to 14 residues. Germline V CDR1 and CDR2: WNHNN, SYGVQD (reference sequence). Trimming removed 0 bases at V and 8 bases at J, with 8 bases between. Written as DNA, the CDR3 is TGCGCCAGCAGTGAGTCTGGGTTGGATTCACCCCTCCACTTT. Residues: CASSESGLDSPLHF.

Here the CDR3 reads CASRQPNTGELFF. Here the CDR3 DNA reads TGTGCCTCCCGACAGCCGAACACCGGGGAGCTGTTTTTT. The genes are TRBV25-1 and TRBJ2-2, with D perhaps TRBD1 (5 bases). The CDR3 has 13 amino acids. Trimming shortened V by 11 bases and J by 0 bases, and 10 bases separated the two germline ends. Germline CDR1 reads MGHDK; CDR2 reads SYGVNS.

The V gene is TRBV7-7, the J gene TRBJ1-2, with TRBD1 identical over 7 bases. This CDR3 region has 20 residues. CDR1 and CDR2 (germline): SSHAT, FNYEAQ (reference sequence). V gave up 0 bases and J gave up 4 bases; unmatched junction bases: 20. The CDR3 here is CASSLARAGGDSPIIYGYTF. The CDR3 region has the DNA TGTGCCAGCAGCTTAGCAAGGGCCGGAGGGGACAGTCCTATTATCTATGGCTACACCTTC. The full variable domain, rest sourced from reference TRBV7-7 and TRBJ1-2, is GAGVSQSPRYKVTKRGQDVTLRCDPISSHATLYWYQQALGQGPEFLTYFNYEAQPDKSGLPSDRFSAERPEGSISTLTIQRTEQRDSAMYRCASSLARAGGDSPIIYGYTFGSGTRLTVV.

The V call is TRBV30, the J call TRBJ1-4, with D perhaps TRBD1 (5 bases). The CDR3 sequence is 15 residues long. V gave up 1 base and J gave up 4 bases, with 13 bases separating them. CDR1 and CDR2 from the germline V gene are GTSNPN and SVGIG (reference sequence). CDR3 nucleotides: TGTGCCTGGAGTGACCCCGGGACGGATAATGAAAAACTGTTTTTT. Protein: CAWSDPGTDNEKLFF. The variable domain in full, with the rest retrieved from reference TRBV30 and TRBJ1-4, is SQTIHQWPATLVQPVGSPLSLECTVEGTSNPNLYWYRQAAGRGLQLLFYSVGIGQISSEVPQNLSASRPQDRQFILSSKKLLLSDSGFYLCAWSDPGTDNEKLFFGSGTQLSVL.

This CDR3 reads CASSSKGFGANVLTF. The CDR3 bases are TGCGCCAGCAGCAGCAAGGGTTTTGGGGCCAACGTCCTGACTTTC. The chain employs TRBV4-1 and TRBJ2-6; D call uncertain. Germline V CDR1 and CDR2: MGHRA, YSYEKL. Trimming pared 5 bases from V and 3 bases from J, leaving 11 bases between. This CDR3 is built from 15 residues.